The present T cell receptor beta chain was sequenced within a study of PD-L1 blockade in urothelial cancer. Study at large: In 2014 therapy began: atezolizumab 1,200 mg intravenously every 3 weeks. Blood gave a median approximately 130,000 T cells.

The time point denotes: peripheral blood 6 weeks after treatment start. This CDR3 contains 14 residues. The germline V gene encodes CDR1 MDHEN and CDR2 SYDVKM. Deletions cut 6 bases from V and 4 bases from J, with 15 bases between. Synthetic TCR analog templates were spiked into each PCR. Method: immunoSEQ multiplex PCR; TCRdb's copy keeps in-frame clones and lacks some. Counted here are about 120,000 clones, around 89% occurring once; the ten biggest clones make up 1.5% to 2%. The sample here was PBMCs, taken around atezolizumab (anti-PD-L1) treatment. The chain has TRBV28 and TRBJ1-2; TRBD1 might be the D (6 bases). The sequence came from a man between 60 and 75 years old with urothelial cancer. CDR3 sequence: CASSAQGHPYGYTF. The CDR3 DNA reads TGTGCCAGCAGCGCTCAGGGACACCCCTATGGCTACACCTTC.